This T cell receptor beta chain was documented in a study of technical replicates of blood from a handful of donors. The CDR3 extends over 15 amino acids. Trimming removed 2 bases from V and 3 bases from J, with 12 bases in between. From germline, CDR1 is SGHTA and CDR2 FQGNSA. Repertoires were generated with immunoSEQ multiplex PCR, while TCRdb's copy carries only in-frame clones and drops some. The sample contains more than 75,000 clones, roughly 85% of which appear only once. The sample consisted of PBMCs. This receptor was taken from a human donor in good health. Some clones in this sample may be carry-over from other donors' samples. The genes are TRBV7-2 and TRBJ2-3; TRBD1 is a possible D gene (5 bases). The DNA for the CDR3 is TGTGCCAGCAGCTTATTTTCAGGGCGTACAGATACGCAGTATTTT. Protein product: CASSLFSGRTDTQYF.